This T cell receptor (beta chain) was profiled in a study of shared clonotypes between healthy human individuals (dated by TCRdb to 2018 to 2020). Background on the whole study: A couple of women and a few men aged 18 to 49 years were included in the cohort. Leukapheresis yielded between about 0.94 and 8.9 billion PBMCs per donor. To increase sequencing depth and limit assay-specific biases, different laboratories used diverse techniques to prepare libraries and sequence TCR repertoires. For each donor, CD4 naive and CD4 memory were each run on three plates, CD8 naive on two plates, and CD8 memory on one plate. To estimate repertoire size and how much clonotype sharing occurs between individuals, the study deeply sequenced the blood TCR repertoires of 4 to 6 healthy adults. On the study overall, not on this receptor specifically: Sampling was restricted to blood, and TCR repertoires in tissue are likely to differ from TCR repertoires in blood. When several donors were compared, the shared fraction of clonotypes was about 5% for naive CD4, approximately 3.3% for naive CD8, roughly 2.5% for memory CD4, and about 0.36% for memory CD8. Based on pairwise subsampling, the degree of clonotype sharing among donors was expected to be affected by sequencing depth. Incomplete sequencing was indicated by rarefaction of sorted-subset datasets, despite the large sequencing depth. Because the study included only a small number of donors, the genetic and exposure-history diversity represented was limited. Larger estimated clonotype richness was generally found for naive subsets than for memory subsets. Compared with non-shared clonotypes, clonotypes shared by all four sorted-subset donors had higher generation probabilities.

To note about this clone: Its antigen is still unknown. Base qualities were left out, and no much larger clone turns up one base away.

Using the deep immunoSEQ assay, multiplex PCR amplified TCR CDR3 regions from genomic DNA. Extracted genomic DNA from each cell subset was spread evenly across all wells of several immunoSEQ 96-well plates, with each plate serving as a replicate. For sorted subsets, 200 to 250 ng of genomic DNA, equivalent to roughly 33,000 T cell genomes, went into each replicate PCR. Purified libraries were quantified with a Qubit 3.0 fluorometer, sized on a Bioanalyzer 2100, and re-quantified with the KAPA Library Quantification kit. A separate single-read 150-cycle Illumina NextSeq 550 flow cell was used to sequence each immunoSEQ 96-well plate. The study's processing was this. Because the immunoSEQ output held only junctional sequences and lacked quality scores, the filtering could not match the filtering applied to full-length reads. To assign V/J genes and CDR3, sequences were annotated using PyIR, a Python wrapper for IgBLAST v1.9, with IMGT germline references. Any read was removed if the V/J assignment was weak (E-value above 1e-6), the CDR3 was missing, or the read contained stop codons, out-of-frame junctions, or ambiguous translated residues. A V3J clonotype was defined by an identical inferred V gene, J gene, and CDR3 amino acid sequence. The percentage overlap between two repertoires was calculated by dividing the number of shared unique clonotypes by the size of the smaller repertoire. Three approaches were used to assess repertoire richness: RTK rarefaction, the Chao1 estimator, and Recon v2.1 estimates of unobserved clonotypes. Generation probabilities for all TCRbeta clonotypes obtained by the gDNA method from four donors were computed using OLGA. The immuneACCESS repertoire file appears here via TCRdb, limited to in-frame rearrangements. These files lack a portion of the clones; in checked studies, under half of the deficit traces to unresolved V genes, and the cause of the others is not known. V, J and clone size were drawn from that table, and D and trimming were deduced from the DNA. For this sample the table gives roughly 2,300,000 clones, of which around 92% were detected only once. Of the sample, roughly 0.34% is held by the ten largest clones.

The donors were healthy, HIV-negative adults who had no recently reported acute infections or vaccinations. All donors were Caucasian adults living in Nashville, Tennessee, USA. CD4+ T cells were enriched by magnetic negative selection; naive cells were then positively selected on CD45RA, and the negative fraction formed the memory subset. Blood was obtained by leukapheresis, after which PBMCs were separated by Ficoll-Histopaque density gradient centrifugation and cryopreserved in liquid nitrogen vapor phase. Analytical flow cytometry was used to check the purity and quantity of every magnetically sorted T cell population. Genomic DNA was isolated from each sorted fraction and quantified by UV absorbance on a Nanodrop 2000c. The source of this sequence is a man aged 18-30 years in good health. Some clones in this sample may be carry-over from other donors' samples. The sample taken for sequencing was naive CD4+ T cells from PBMCs. In the paper's terms, the cell subset or site label means: CD45RA+ positively selected.

This receptor carries the CDR3 CASSLPGQELVGYTF. The sequenced DNA: TGCGCCAGCAGCTTGCCGGGACAGGAATTGGTTGGCTACACCTTC. The rearranged chain carries TRBV5-1 and TRBJ1-2; 8 junctional bases match TRBD1. Its CDR3 holds 15 amino acids, cysteine through phenylalanine. Only the CDR3 portion is preserved as DNA: 45 bases, with reading frame beginning at the first base. V lost 1 base and J lost 7 bases, and the count of bases not matched to a germline gene is 9. CDR1 SGHRS and CDR2 YFSETQ were looked up in the germline V gene.